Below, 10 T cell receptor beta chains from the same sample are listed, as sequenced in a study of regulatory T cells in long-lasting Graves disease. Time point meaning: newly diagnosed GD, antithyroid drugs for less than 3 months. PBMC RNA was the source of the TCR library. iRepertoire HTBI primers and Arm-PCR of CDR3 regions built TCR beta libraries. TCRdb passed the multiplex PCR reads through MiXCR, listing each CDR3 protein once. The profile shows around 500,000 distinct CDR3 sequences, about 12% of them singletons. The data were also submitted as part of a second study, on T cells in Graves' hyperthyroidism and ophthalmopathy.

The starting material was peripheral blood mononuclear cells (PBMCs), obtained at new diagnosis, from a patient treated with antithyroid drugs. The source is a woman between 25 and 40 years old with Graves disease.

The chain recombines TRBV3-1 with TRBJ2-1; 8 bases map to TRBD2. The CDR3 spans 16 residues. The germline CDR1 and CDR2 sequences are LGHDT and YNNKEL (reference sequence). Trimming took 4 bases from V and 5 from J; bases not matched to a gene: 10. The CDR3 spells CASSPAVAGSNNEQFF. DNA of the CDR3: TGTGCCAGCAGCCCAGCTGTAGCGGGATCGAACAATGAGCAGTTCTTC.

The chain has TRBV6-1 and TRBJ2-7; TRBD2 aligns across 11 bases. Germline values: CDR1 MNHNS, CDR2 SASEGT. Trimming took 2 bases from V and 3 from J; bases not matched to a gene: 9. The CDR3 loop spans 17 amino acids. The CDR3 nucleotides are TGTGCCAGCAGTGAAACCCCAACTAGCGGGAGCCTCTACGAGCAGTACTTC. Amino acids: CASSETPTSGSLYEQYF.

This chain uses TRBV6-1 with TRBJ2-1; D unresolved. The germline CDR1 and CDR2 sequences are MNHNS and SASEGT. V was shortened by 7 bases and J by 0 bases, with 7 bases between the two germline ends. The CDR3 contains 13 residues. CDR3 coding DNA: TGTGCCAGCACTAGGAGCTCCTACAATGAGCAGTTCTTC. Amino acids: CASTRSSYNEQFF.

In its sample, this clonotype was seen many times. The CDR3 is CASSPKGLALHYEQYF. The CDR3 DNA reads as TGTGCCAGCAGCCCGAAGGGACTAGCGCTTCACTACGAGCAGTACTTC. The chain uses TRBV7-9 and TRBJ2-7; the match to TRBD2 covers 10 bases. Germline-derived CDR1 and CDR2 are SEHNR and FQNEAQ (reference sequence). V lost 5 bases and J lost 3; bases outside the gene matches: 10. The CDR3 totals 16 residues. Using reference TRBV7-9 and TRBJ2-7 for the parts outside the CDR3, the full variable domain is DTGVSQNPRHKITKRGQNVTFRCDPISEHNRLYWYRQTLGQGPEFLTYFQNEAQLEKSRLLSDRFSAERPKGSFSTLEIQRTEQGDSAMYLCASSPKGLALHYEQYFGPGTRLTVT.

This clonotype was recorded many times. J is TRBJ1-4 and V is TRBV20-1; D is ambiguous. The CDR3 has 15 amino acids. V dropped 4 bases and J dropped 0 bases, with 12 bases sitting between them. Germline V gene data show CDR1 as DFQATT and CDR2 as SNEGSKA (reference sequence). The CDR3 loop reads CSATTLSATNEKLFF. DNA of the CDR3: TGCAGTGCTACGACCCTATCCGCAACTAATGAAAAACTGTTTTTT.

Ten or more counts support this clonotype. This CDR3 reads CASGSSPLHF. In DNA form, the CDR3 reads TGTGCCAGCGGCAGCTCACCCCTCCACTTT. The chain carries TRBV2 and TRBJ1-6; D is uncertain. Germline V gene sequence: CDR1 SNHLY, CDR2 FYNNEI. The CDR3 runs to 10 residues. Trimming took 8 bases from V and 10 from J, leaving 6 bases between them.

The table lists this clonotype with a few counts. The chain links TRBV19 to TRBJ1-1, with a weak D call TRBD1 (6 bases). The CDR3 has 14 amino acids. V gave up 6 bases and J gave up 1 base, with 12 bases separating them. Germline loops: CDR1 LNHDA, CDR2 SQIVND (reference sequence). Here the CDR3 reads CASSRGARNTEAFF. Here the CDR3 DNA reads TGTGCCAGTAGCCGGGGGGCCCGGAACACTGAAGCTTTCTTT. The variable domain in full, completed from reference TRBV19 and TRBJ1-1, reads DGGITQSPKYLFRKEGQNVTLSCEQNLNHDAMYWYRQDPGQGLRLIYYSQIVNDFQKGDIAEGYSVSREKKESFPLTVTSAQKNPTAFYLCASSRGARNTEAFFGQGTRLTVV.

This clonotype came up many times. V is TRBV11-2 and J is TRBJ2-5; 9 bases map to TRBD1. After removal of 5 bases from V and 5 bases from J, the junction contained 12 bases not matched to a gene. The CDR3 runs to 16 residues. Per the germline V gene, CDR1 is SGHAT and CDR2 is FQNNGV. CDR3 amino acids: CASSLSRTGASETQYF. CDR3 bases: TGTGCCAGCAGCCTTTCACGGACAGGGGCCTCCGAGACCCAGTACTTC.

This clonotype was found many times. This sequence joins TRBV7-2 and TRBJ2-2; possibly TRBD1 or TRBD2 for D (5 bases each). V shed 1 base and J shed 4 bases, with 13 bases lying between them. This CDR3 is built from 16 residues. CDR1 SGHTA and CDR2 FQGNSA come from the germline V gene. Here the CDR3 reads CASSLVSGTGTGELFF. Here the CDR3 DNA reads TGTGCCAGCAGCTTAGTGTCCGGGACGGGCACCGGGGAGCTGTTTTTT.

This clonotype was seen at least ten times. CDR3 in DNA: TGTGCCAGCAGCGTTAATTTCCTGGCCCTAGCGGAAGTCTACAATGAGCAGTTCTTC. Translating it yields CASSVNFLALAEVYNEQFF. The genes are TRBV7-9 and TRBJ2-1; the match to TRBD2 covers 7 bases. V dropped 5 bases and J dropped 3; count of bases not matched to a gene: 19. The CDR3 is 19 residues long. The germline V gene has CDR1 SEHNR and CDR2 FQNEAQ (reference sequence).